Each of the 22 T cell receptor beta chains below was sequenced from the same sample in a study of blood T cell repertoires in COVID-19. Method: immunoSEQ multiplex PCR; TCRdb's copy keeps in-frame clones and lacks some. The sample consists of 80,000 to 100,000 clones, approximately 90% of them appearing once. The specimen was peripheral blood. These receptor sequences come from a man between 60 and 75 years old with acute or convalescent COVID-19.

This chain joins TRBV30 and TRBJ1-1; D may be TRBD1 (6 bases). Germline-derived CDR1 and CDR2 are GTSNPN and SVGIG (reference sequence). The CDR3 extends over 14 amino acids. V lost 2 bases and J lost 5, with 15 bases in between. CDR3 nucleotide sequence: TGTGCCTGGAGTTGGGAGGGGGAGCGGACTGAAGCTTTCTTT. Translation gives CAWSWEGERTEAFF. The variable domain in full, completed from reference TRBV30 and TRBJ1-1, reads SQTIHQWPATLVQPVGSPLSLECTVEGTSNPNLYWYRQAAGRGLQLLFYSVGIGQISSEVPQNLSASRPQDRQFILSSKKLLLSDSGFYLCAWSWEGERTEAFFGQGTRLTVV.

There are a few counts of this clone. The chain is built from TRBV19 and TRBJ1-2; D ambiguous. Looked up from germline, CDR1 is LNHDA and CDR2 is SQIVND (reference sequence). This CDR3 is 14 amino acids long. Trimming shortened V by 7 bases and J by 5 bases, and 17 bases separated the two germline ends. CDR3 sequence reads: CASTQNPEVYGYTF. In nucleotides, the CDR3 is TGTGCCAGTACCCAGAATCCCGAGGTTTATGGCTACACCTTC.

V gene TRBV7-9 combines with J gene TRBJ1-4, with 7 bases that match TRBD1. This CDR3 region has 14 residues. The germline gives CDR1 SEHNR, CDR2 FQNEAQ (reference sequence). With 5 bases clipped from V and 8 bases from J, the junction kept 8 bases outside the gene matches. The CDR3 loop reads CASSVDRVGEKLFF. The DNA for the CDR3 is TGTGCCAGCAGCGTCGACAGGGTAGGCGAAAAACTGTTTTTT.

The chain recombines TRBV11-3 with TRBJ1-1; weak D call: TRBD1 (5 bases). The CDR3 totals 14 residues. V lost 1 base, J lost 6 bases, and 12 bases lay in between. From germline, CDR1 is SGHNT and CDR2 YENEEA. The chain's CDR3 is CASSLGWGGSEAFF. The CDR3 region has the DNA TGTGCCAGCAGCTTAGGCTGGGGGGGGTCTGAAGCTTTCTTT.

For the CDR3, the DNA is TGTGCCAGCAGCTTAAAATTCTTCAACACCGGGGAGCTGTTTTTT. It yields the protein CASSLKFFNTGELFF. This chain connects TRBV7-9 to TRBJ2-2; the D is unclear. The CDR3 is 15 amino acids. V was trimmed by 2 bases and J by 2 bases, leaving 9 bases between them. Germline V gene data show CDR1 as SEHNR and CDR2 as FQNEAQ (reference sequence). Full variable domain (rest looked up from reference TRBV7-9 and TRBJ2-2): DTGVSQNPRHKITKRGQNVTFRCDPISEHNRLYWYRQTLGQGPEFLTYFQNEAQLEKSRLLSDRFSAERPKGSFSTLEIQRTEQGDSAMYLCASSLKFFNTGELFFGEGSRLTVL.

The J gene is TRBJ1-2, the V gene TRBV18, with 11 bases fitting TRBD1. The J segment lost 8 bases and the V segment lost 0 bases, leaving 2 bases of the junction unmatched. CDR3 length: 14 residues. CDR1 and CDR2 from the germline V gene are KGHSH and LQKENI. CDR3 bases: TGTGCCAGCTCACCACCGGACAGGGGGCTAGGCTACACCTTC. Encoded protein: CASSPPDRGLGYTF.

The CDR3 region has the DNA TGTGCCAGCAGTTACTTTAGGACAGGGGTGAACACTGAAGCTTTCTTT. Protein: CASSYFRTGVNTEAFF. The chain joins TRBV6-5 to TRBJ1-1; TRBD1 aligns across 9 bases. The CDR3 sequence is 16 residues long. In germline, CDR1 is MNHEY, CDR2 SVGAGI. Trimming took 1 base from V and 0 from J; bases not matched to a gene: 3.

The genes are TRBV12-3 or TRBV12-4 and TRBJ1-3; D remains unclear. This CDR3 contains 13 residues. Trimming took 6 bases from V and 0 from J, leaving 6 bases between them. The CDR3 loop reads CASRTSSGNTIYF. The DNA for the CDR3 is TGTGCCAGCAGGACATCCTCTGGAAACACCATATATTTT.

This clone came up once. The V gene is TRBV5-1, the J gene TRBJ2-7; the match to TRBD1 covers 9 bases. The CDR3 runs to 15 residues. The germline CDR1 and CDR2 sequences are SGHRS and YFSETQ. With V trimmed by 0 bases and J by 4 bases, 5 bases remained unmatched. The DNA of the CDR3 is TGCGCCAGCAGCTTGGGAGGGACAGGGTTGTACGAGCAGTACTTC. This translates into CASSLGGTGLYEQYF.

This clone came up once. CDR3 sequence: CASSQDTSAGGVDEQFF. The CDR3 DNA follows: TGTGCCAGCAGCCAAGATACATCAGCGGGGGGTGTGGATGAGCAGTTCTTC. The chain uses TRBV4-2 and TRBJ2-1; the match to TRBD2 covers 9 bases. Germline CDR1 and CDR2: LGHNA and YNFKEQ. This CDR3 spans 17 amino acids. V dropped 0 bases and J dropped 8; count of bases not matched to a gene: 11.

This rearrangement joins TRBV6-4 to TRBJ1-2; weak D call: TRBD1 (5 bases). CDR1 is MRHNA, CDR2 SNTAGT, per germline. The CDR3 totals 13 residues. V was cut by 4 bases and J by 7 bases, with 13 bases left in between. The DNA for the CDR3 is TGTGCCAGCAGTGTAGAAGGGGTCCGTGGCTACACCTTC. Its translation is CASSVEGVRGYTF.

The V and J genes are TRBV11-2 and TRBJ2-1; 8 bases line up with TRBD1. With 3 bases clipped from V and 2 bases from J, the junction kept 3 bases outside the gene matches. Germline CDR1 and CDR2: SGHAT and FQNNGV. The CDR3 loop spans 15 amino acids. Here the CDR3 reads CASSFGTGPYNEQFF. The DNA for the CDR3 is TGTGCCAGCAGCTTCGGGACAGGTCCCTACAATGAGCAGTTCTTC.

CDR3: CASSPRTVVTYNEQFF. In DNA form, the CDR3 reads TGTGCCAGCAGCCCCCGGACAGTTGTTACCTACAATGAGCAGTTCTTC. The gene calls are TRBV3-1 (or the pseudogene TRBV3-2) and TRBJ2-1, with D perhaps TRBD1 (6 bases). The germline V gene encodes CDR1 LGHDT and CDR2 YNNKEL (reference sequence). The CDR3 is 16 amino acids. V was cut by 4 bases and J by 2 bases, with 15 bases left in between.

The chain is built from TRBV6-5 and TRBJ1-4, with TRBD1 as a possible D gene (5 bases). V was clipped by 6 bases and J by 8 bases, with 13 bases between them. Germline CDR1 and CDR2: MNHEY and SVGAGI. CDR3 length equals 13 residues. CDR3: CASSSQGREKLFF. DNA for the CDR3: TGTGCCAGCAGCAGTCAGGGTCGCGAAAAACTGTTTTTT.

The chain carries TRBV18 and TRBJ1-3; perhaps TRBD1 as D (6 bases). This CDR3 has 16 amino acids. Germline loops: CDR1 KGHSH, CDR2 LQKENI. V was clipped by 3 bases and J by 2 bases, with 14 bases between them. This CDR3 reads CASSPGGPSPGNTIYF. Written as DNA, the CDR3 is TGTGCCAGCTCACCGGGGGGGCCCTCACCTGGAAACACCATATATTTT.

As DNA, the CDR3 is TGTGCCAGCAGCCAAGCTGGGGGGGGCTACGAGCAGTACTTC. This sequence encodes CASSQAGGGYEQYF. The chain recombines TRBV14 with TRBJ2-7; 7 bases map to TRBD2. Germline assignment: CDR1 SGHDN and CDR2 FVKESK. V shed 1 base, J shed 3 bases, and the junction held 3 bases outside the gene matches. The CDR3 runs to 14 residues. The variable domain in full, completed from reference TRBV14 and TRBJ2-7, reads EAGVTQFPSHSVIEKGQTVTLRCDPISGHDNLYWYRRVMGKEIKFLLHFVKESKQDESGMPNNRFLAERTGGTYSTLKVQPAELEDSGVYFCASSQAGGGYEQYFGPGTRLTVT.

This chain links TRBV2 with TRBJ1-2; D gene unclear. Germline assignment: CDR1 SNHLY and CDR2 FYNNEI. Trimming took 3 bases from V and 4 from J, leaving 9 bases between them. The CDR3 is 13 amino acids. The CDR3 here is CASSEDGSYGYTF. The CDR3, as DNA: TGTGCCAGCAGTGAGGACGGGAGCTATGGCTACACCTTC.

The CDR3 bases are TGTGCCAGCAGTGAAGTTCTGACAGACTACGAGCAGTACTTC. As protein: CASSEVLTDYEQYF. This chain joins TRBV6-1 and TRBJ2-7; D is perhaps TRBD1 (5 bases). The germline gives CDR1 MNHNS, CDR2 SASEGT. V lost 1 base and J lost 3, with 10 bases in between. The CDR3 has 14 residues.

The chain couples TRBV15 to TRBJ1-4, with 12 positions matching TRBD1. Germline CDR1 and CDR2: LNHNV and YYDKDF (reference sequence). Trimming at V came to 0 bases and at J to 10 bases, leaving 6 bases not matched to a gene. This CDR3 region has 16 residues. CDR3 in amino acids: CATSRDRGQGAGKLFF. Written as DNA, the CDR3 is TGTGCCACCAGCAGAGATCGGGGACAGGGGGCGGGAAAACTGTTTTTT.

The V call is TRBV11-1, the J call TRBJ2-3, with 9 bases matching TRBD1. Unmatched junction bases numbered 6, after V lost 5 bases and J lost 3 bases. Germline CDR1 is SGHAT and CDR2 is FQDESV (reference sequence). The CDR3 totals 15 residues. The CDR3 protein is CASSRTGGRTDTQYF. CDR3 nucleotides: TGTGCCAGCAGCCGAACAGGGGGCCGGACAGATACGCAGTATTTT.

This clone was observed a single time. The gene calls are TRBV29-1 and TRBJ1-2; 10 nucleotides line up with TRBD1. Germline V CDR1 and CDR2: SQVTM, ANQGSEA. V dropped 6 bases and J dropped 8; count of bases not matched to a gene: 12. This CDR3 is 14 amino acids long. The CDR3 nucleotides read TGCAGCGTAGAGCCCGGGACAGGGGTTGAAGGCTACACCTTC. This gives the protein CSVEPGTGVEGYTF. The full variable domain, completed using reference TRBV29-1 and TRBJ1-2, is SAVISQKPSRDICQRGTSLTIQCQVDSQVTMMFWYRQQPGQSLTLIATANQGSEATYESGFVIDKFPISRPNLTFSTLTVSNMSPEDSSIYLCSVEPGTGVEGYTFGSGTRLTVV.

This sequence joins TRBV25-1 and TRBJ1-2; 7 positions match TRBD1. Germline CDR1 MGHDK, CDR2 SYGVNS. The CDR3 has 15 amino acids. V lost 4 bases to trimming and J lost 1 base; unmatched junction nucleotides: 6. CDR3 DNA sequence: TGTGCCAGCAGTGCGGAGGGACAGTATAACTATGGCTACACCTTC. Protein: CASSAEGQYNYGYTF.